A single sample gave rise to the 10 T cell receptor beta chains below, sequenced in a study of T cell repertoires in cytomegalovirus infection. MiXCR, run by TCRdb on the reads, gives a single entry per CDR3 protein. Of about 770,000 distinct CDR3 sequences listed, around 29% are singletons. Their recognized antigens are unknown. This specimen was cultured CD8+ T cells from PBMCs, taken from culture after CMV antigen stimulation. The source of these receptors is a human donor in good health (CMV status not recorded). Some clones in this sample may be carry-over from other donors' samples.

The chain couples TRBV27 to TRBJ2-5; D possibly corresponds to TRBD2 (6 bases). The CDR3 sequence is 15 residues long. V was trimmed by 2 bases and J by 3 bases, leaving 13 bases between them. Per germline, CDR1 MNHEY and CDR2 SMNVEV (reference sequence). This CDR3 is CASSLLGGTKETQYF. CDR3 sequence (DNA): TGTGCCAGCAGTTTACTGGGGGGAACCAAAGAGACCCAGTACTTC.

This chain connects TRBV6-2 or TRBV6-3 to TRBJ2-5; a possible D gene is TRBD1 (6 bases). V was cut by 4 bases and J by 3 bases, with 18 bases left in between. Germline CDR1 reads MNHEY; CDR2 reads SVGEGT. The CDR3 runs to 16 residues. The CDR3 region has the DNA TGTGCCAGCAGTTGGAGACAGGAGACGTACGAAGAGACCCAGTACTTC. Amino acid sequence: CASSWRQETYEETQYF.

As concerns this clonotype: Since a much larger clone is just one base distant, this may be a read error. DNA of the CDR3: TGTGCCAGCAGCTTACGGGCAGTTCAGCCCCAGCATTTT. Its protein product is CASSLRAVQPQHF. J is TRBJ1-5 and V is TRBV13; D is unresolved. The V gene's germline CDR1 is PRHDT and CDR2 FYEKMQ (reference sequence). V was shortened by 2 bases and J by 6 bases, with 8 bases between the two germline ends. CDR3 length equals 13 residues.

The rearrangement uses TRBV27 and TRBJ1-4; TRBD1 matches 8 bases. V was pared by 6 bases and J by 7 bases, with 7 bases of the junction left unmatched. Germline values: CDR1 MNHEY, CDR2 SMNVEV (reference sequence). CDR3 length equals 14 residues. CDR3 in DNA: TGTGCCAGCAGGCCGGGACAGGCGGCTGAAAAACTGTTTTTT. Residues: CASRPGQAAEKLFF.

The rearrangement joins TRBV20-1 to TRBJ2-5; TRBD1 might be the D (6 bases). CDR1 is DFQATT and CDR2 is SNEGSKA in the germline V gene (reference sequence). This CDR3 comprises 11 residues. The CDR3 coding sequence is TGCAGCCTTAGAGGGGGAGAGACCCAGTACTTC. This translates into CSLRGGETQYF.

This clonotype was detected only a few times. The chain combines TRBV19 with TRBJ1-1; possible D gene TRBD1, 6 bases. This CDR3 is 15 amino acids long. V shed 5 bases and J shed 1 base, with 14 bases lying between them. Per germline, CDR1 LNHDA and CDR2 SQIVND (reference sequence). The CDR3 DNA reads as TGTGCCAGTAGTGTACCGGGACAATCGAACACTGAAGCTTTCTTT. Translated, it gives CASSVPGQSNTEAFF.

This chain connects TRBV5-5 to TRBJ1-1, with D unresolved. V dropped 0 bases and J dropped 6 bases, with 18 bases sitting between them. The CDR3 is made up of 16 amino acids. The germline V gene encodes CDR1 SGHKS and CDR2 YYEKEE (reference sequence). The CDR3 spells CASSLDKVGASSEAFF. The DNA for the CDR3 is TGTGCCAGCAGCTTGGATAAGGTTGGAGCGTCATCTGAAGCTTTCTTT.

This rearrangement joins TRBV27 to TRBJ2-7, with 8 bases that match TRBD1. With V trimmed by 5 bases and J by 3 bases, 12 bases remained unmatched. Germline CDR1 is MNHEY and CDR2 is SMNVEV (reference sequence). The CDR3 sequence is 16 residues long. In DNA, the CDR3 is TGTGCCAGCAGTCAGGGGACAGGCCAAAGTGTCTACGAGCAGTACTTC. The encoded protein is CASSQGTGQSVYEQYF.

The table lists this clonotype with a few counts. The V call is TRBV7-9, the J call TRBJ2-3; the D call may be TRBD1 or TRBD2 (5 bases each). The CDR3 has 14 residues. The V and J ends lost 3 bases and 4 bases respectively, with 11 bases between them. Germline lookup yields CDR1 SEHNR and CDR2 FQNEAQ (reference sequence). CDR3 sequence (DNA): TGTGCCAGCAGCTTGCCGGGGACCTCAGATACGCAGTATTTT. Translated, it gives CASSLPGTSDTQYF.

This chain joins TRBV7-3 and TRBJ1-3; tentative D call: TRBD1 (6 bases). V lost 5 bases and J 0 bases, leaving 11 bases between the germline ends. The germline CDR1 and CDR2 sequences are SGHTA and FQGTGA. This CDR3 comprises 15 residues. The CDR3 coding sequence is TGTGCCAGCAGCGTGAGACAGGTCTCTGGAAACACCATATATTTT. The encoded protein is CASSVRQVSGNTIYF.